These 2 T cell receptor beta chains originate from one sample sequenced in a study of T cell clones after liver transplantation. The repertoire was sequenced with immunoSEQ multiplex PCR; TCRdb's copy has only in-frame clones and lacks some. In the table there are 45,000 to 55,000 clones, 70% to 85% of which are singletons. Sample: CD4+ T cells from blood, taken before liver transplant. The receptors originated from a human donor who received a liver transplant.

This clone was detected only once. As DNA, the CDR3 is TGTGCCAGCAGCTTAGGAGGTGACGGGGAGACCCAGTACTTC. It yields the protein CASSLGGDGETQYF. This chain joins TRBV11-3 and TRBJ2-5; D is ambiguous. The germline V and J ends were trimmed by 1 base and 5 bases, with 11 bases remaining between them. Germline CDR1 is SGHNT and CDR2 is YENEEA. The CDR3 has 14 amino acids.

This clone appeared a single time. The J gene is TRBJ2-7, the V gene TRBV4-3; no reliable D call. Trimming stripped 1 base from V and 3 bases from J, with 10 bases between. The CDR3 totals 14 residues. Germline assignment: CDR1 LGHNA and CDR2 YSLEER. The CDR3 reads CASSQGSWSYEQYF. Written as DNA, the CDR3 is TGCGCCAGCAGCCAAGGAAGTTGGAGCTACGAGCAGTACTTC.